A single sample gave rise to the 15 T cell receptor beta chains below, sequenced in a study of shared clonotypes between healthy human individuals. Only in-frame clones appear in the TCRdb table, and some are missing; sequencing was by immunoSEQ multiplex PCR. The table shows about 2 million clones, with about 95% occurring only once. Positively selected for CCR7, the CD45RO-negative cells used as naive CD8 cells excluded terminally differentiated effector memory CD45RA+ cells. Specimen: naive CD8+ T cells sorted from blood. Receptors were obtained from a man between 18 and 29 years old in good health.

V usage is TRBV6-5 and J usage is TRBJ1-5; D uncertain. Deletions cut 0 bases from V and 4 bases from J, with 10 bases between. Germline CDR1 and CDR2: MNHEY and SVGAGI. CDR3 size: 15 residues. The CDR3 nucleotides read TGTGCCAGCAGTTACTCCCTGGATGTAAATCAGCCCCAGCATTTT. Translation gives CASSYSLDVNQPQHF.

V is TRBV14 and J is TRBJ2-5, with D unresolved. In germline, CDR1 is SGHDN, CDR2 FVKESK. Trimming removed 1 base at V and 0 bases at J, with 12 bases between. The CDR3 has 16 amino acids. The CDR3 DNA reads TGTGCCAGCAGCCAAGGACTCGGTACAGACCAAGAGACCCAGTACTTC. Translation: CASSQGLGTDQETQYF.

CDR3 nucleotide sequence: TGTGCCAGCAGCTCTATCGGACAGGTCTGGGACACAGATACGCAGTATTTT. It codes for CASSSIGQVWDTDTQYF. The chain has TRBV14 and TRBJ2-3, with 7 bases fitting TRBD1. Germline trimming cut 5 bases from V and 2 bases from J; bases unmatched to any gene: 13. CDR3 size: 17 residues. The germline CDR1 and CDR2 sequences are SGHDN and FVKESK.

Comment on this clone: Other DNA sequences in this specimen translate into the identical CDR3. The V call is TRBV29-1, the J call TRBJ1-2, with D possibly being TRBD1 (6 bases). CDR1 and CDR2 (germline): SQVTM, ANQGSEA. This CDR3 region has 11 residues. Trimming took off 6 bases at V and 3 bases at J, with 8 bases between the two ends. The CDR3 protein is CSVYRDYGYTF. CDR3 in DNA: TGCAGCGTCTACAGGGACTATGGCTACACCTTC. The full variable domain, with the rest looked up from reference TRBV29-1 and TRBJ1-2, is SAVISQKPSRDICQRGTSLTIQCQVDSQVTMMFWYRQQPGQSLTLIATANQGSEATYESGFVIDKFPISRPNLTFSTLTVSNMSPEDSSIYLCSVYRDYGYTFGSGTRLTVV.

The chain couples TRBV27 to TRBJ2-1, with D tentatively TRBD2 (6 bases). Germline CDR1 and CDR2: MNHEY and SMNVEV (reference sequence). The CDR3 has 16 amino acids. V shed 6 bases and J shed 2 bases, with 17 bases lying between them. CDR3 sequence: CASSPSLGEAYNEQFF. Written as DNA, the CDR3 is TGTGCCAGCAGCCCATCCTTGGGGGAGGCCTACAATGAGCAGTTCTTC.

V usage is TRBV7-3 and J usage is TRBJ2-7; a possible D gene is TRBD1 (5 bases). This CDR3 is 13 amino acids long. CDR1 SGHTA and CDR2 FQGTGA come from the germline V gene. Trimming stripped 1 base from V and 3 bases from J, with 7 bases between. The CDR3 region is CASSLRQSYEQYF. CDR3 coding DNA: TGTGCCAGCAGCTTAAGACAGAGCTACGAGCAGTACTTC.

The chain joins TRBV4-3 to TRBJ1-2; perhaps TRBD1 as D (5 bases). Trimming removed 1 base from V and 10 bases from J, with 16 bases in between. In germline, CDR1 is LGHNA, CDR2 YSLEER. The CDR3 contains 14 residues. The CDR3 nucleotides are TGCGCCAGCAGCCAAGGTGGTGGGCAGGGTGACTACACCTTC. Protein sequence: CASSQGGGQGDYTF.

CDR3 sequence (DNA): TGTGCCAGCAGCGCCCGACAGGGGCCCCTCTATGGCTACACCTTC. This codes for CASSARQGPLYGYTF. This chain connects TRBV11-2 to TRBJ1-2; 8 bases are a match to TRBD1. Trimming took 5 bases from V and 4 from J; bases not matched to a gene: 9. Germline V gene lookup returns CDR1 SGHAT and CDR2 FQNNGV. The length of the CDR3 is 15 residues.

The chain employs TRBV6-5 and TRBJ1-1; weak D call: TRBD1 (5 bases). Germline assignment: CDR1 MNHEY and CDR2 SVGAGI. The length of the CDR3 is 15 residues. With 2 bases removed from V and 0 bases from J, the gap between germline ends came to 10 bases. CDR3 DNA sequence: TGTGCCAGCAGTTACGAGGGCAGGGTGAACACTGAAGCTTTCTTT. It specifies CASSYEGRVNTEAFF.

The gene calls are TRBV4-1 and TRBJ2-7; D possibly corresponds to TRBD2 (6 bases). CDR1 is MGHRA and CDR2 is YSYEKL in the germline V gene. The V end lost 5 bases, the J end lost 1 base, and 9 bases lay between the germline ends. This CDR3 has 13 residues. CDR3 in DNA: TGCGCCAGCAGCTTCGGAGGGTCCTACGAGCAGTACTTC. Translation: CASSFGGSYEQYF.

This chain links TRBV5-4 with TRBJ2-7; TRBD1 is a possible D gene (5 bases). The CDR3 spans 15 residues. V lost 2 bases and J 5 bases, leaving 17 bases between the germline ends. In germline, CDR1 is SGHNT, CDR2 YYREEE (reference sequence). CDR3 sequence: CASSFGVGPPDEQYF. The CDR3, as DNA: TGTGCCAGCAGCTTTGGGGTGGGGCCTCCCGACGAGCAGTACTTC.

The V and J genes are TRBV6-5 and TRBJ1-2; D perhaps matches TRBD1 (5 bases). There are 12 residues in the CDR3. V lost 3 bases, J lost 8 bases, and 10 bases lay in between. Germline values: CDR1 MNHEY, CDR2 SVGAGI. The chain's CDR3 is CASSYWGNGYTF. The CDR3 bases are TGTGCCAGCAGTTATTGGGGGAACGGCTACACCTTC.

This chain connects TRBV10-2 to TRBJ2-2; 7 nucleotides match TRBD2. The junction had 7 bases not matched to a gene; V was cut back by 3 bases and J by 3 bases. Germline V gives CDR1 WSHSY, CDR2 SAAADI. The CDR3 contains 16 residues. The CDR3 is CASSEGPAGHTGELFF. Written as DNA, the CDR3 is TGCGCCAGCAGTGAAGGTCCAGCGGGACACACCGGGGAGCTGTTTTTT.

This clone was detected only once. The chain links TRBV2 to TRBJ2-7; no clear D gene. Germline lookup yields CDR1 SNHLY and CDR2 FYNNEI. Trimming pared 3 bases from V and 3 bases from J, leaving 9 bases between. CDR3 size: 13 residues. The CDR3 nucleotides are TGTGCCAGCAGTGAGGATCCGGGCTACGAGCAGTACTTC. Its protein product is CASSEDPGYEQYF.

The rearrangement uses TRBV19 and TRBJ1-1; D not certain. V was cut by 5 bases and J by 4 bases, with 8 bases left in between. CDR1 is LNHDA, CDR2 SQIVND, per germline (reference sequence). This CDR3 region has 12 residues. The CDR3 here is CASSVDGTEAFF. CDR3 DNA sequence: TGTGCCAGTAGTGTCGACGGCACTGAAGCTTTCTTT. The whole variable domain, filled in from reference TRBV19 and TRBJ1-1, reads DGGITQSPKYLFRKEGQNVTLSCEQNLNHDAMYWYRQDPGQGLRLIYYSQIVNDFQKGDIAEGYSVSREKKESFPLTVTSAQKNPTAFYLCASSVDGTEAFFGQGTRLTVV.